This TCR beta chain is drawn from a study of T cell responses to AZD1222 COVID-19 vaccine (dated by TCRdb to the early 2020s). Describing the broader study: A total of 230 to 250 trial participants underwent TCR sequencing, of whom 207 received two doses of AZD1222 and about 25 received two doses of the MenACWY control vaccine. Enrollment into the trials was organized by age into subgroups of 18-55, 56-69 and 70-plus years, and those subgroups contained roughly 150, 30 and 60 TCR-sequenced participants, respectively. What the work shows at the level of the full study, not this receptor alone: CD4 TCRs associated with the vaccine covered the entire spike protein, and the dominant responses were in regions 160-218 and 743-854. Most participants were white British and females outnumbered males, and the authors suggested that clonal diversity may have been underestimated. Because no day 14 peak-response samples were available, repertoires were characterized only after the peak T cell response. After two AZD1222 doses, spike-specific TCR breadth and depth were significantly higher than at day 0 and than in MenACWY recipients. Conclusions about previously exposed vaccinees are limited, since just 6 or 7 AZD1222 recipients were seropositive for SARS-CoV-2 at baseline. Reportedly, close to half of the unique spike-specific TCRs recognized epitopes lying outside the regions that are mutated in the B.1.351 and B.1.1.7 variants. In the small 56-69-year group, the increase in depth fell short of significance, most likely because of low power.

CDR1 and CDR2, per the germline V gene, are MDHEN and SYDVKM. V sheds 6 bases and J sheds 8 bases, leaving 16 bases between their ends. From cysteine to phenylalanine, the CDR3 is 13 amino acids long. Only the CDR3 part of the read is kept: 39 bases, read in frame from the first base. What the time point label conveys for this sample: about 28 days (+/-7) after the second vaccine dose. Per the publication, the treatment or condition label means: meningococcal conjugate vaccine given as trial control. Vaccinee samples were obtained from the UK trials COV001 and COV002, which included a single-blind randomized controlled phase 2/3 trial of AZD1222 (ChAdOx1 nCoV-19) in healthy adults. For TCRbeta chain sequencing, PBMC samples were collected from trial participants at day 0 and at day 28 after the second dose. A word on this clone: The clone's antigen remains unknown. There are no base qualities to consult, and no much larger clone falls within one base.

The CDR3 regions of human TCRbeta chains were analyzed by immunosequencing. Per the source publication's procedure: Repertoire TCRs were matched against a reference library of SARS-CoV-2-specific TCRs generated with the MIRA antigen-specificity platform. Breadth was defined as the fraction of unique TCRs that were SARS-CoV-2-associated. Depth was defined as the fraction of total T cells that were SARS-CoV-2-associated. Using the MIRA data, each spike-specific TCR was assigned both to the spike region to which the TCR was reactive and to a CD4 or CD8 class. Log10-transformed breadth and depth values were compared by one-way ANOVA with Sidak's multiple comparisons tests. This immuneACCESS table, as held by TCRdb, lists in-frame sequences with V and J called but not all clones. Of the missing ones, under half trace to an unresolved V gene in checked studies; the others have no known cause. Clone size and the V and J calls come from that table; the DNA yielded D and trimming. This sample holds about 190,000 clones; roughly 92% were observed only once. The top ten constitute about 3.5% of the sample.

This clonotype was obtained from an adult who received the MenACWY meningococcal vaccine as a control. The sequence joins TRBV28 to TRBJ1-2, with the D gene too uncertain to name. The source was peripheral blood, collected 28 days after the second dose of the MenACWY control vaccine. Read as DNA, the sequence is TGTGCCAGCAGATCGTGGGGAGGTGAGGGCTACACCTTC. Protein translation: CASRSWGGEGYTF.